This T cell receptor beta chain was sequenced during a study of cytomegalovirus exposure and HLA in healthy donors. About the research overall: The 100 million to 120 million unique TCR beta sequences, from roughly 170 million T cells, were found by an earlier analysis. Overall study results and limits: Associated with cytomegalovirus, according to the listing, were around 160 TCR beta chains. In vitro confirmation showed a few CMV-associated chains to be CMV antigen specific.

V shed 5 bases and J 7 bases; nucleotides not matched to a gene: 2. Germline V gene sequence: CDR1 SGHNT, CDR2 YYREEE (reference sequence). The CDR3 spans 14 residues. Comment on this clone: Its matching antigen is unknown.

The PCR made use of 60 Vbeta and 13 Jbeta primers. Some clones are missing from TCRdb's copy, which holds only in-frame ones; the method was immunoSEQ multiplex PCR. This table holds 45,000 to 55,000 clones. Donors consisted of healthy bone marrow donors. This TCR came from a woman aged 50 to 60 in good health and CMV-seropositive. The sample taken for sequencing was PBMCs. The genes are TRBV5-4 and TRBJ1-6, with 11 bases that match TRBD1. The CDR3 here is CASRDRGLNSPLHF. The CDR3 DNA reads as TGTGCCAGCAGGGACAGGGGGCTAAATTCACCCCTCCACTTT. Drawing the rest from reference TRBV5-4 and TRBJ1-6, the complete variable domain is ETGVTQSPTHLIKTRGQQVTLRCSSQSGHNTVSWYQQALGQGPQFIFQYYREEENGRGNFPPRFSGLQFPNYSSELNVNALELDDSALYLCASRDRGLNSPLHFGNGTRLTVT.